A single sample is the source of the 27 T cell receptor beta chains below, sequenced in a study of cytomegalovirus exposure and HLA in healthy donors (dated by TCRdb to about 2017). The library was built by means of the immunoSEQ multiplex PCR assay. The multiplex PCR relied on a mix of 60 forward primers for TCR Vbeta segments and 13 reverse primers for TCR Jbeta segments. TCRdb mirrors the immuneACCESS table, restricted to in-frame sequences. Some clones are absent from its copies; in checked studies, under half trace to an unresolved V gene, and the reason for the others is unknown. For this sample the table gives 86,000 or so clones, of which about 76% were detected only once. Clones ranked in the top ten supply roughly 14% of the sample. Sequenced sample: PBMCs. These TCRs come from a woman between 35 and 50 years old in good health and CMV-seropositive.

This clone has only one observation. CDR3 in DNA: TGTGCCAGCAGTGGACTTTGGAACCCAGAGATCCCAGATACGCAGTATTTT. This encodes CASSGLWNPEIPDTQYF. This chain links TRBV6-1 with TRBJ2-3; no clear D gene. Trimming took off 4 bases at V and 4 bases at J, with 21 bases between the two ends. The length of the CDR3 is 17 residues. Germline assignment: CDR1 MNHNS and CDR2 SASEGT.

The count of this clone is one. The chain couples TRBV7-9 to TRBJ1-1; 10 nucleotides agree with TRBD1. Germline V lookup: CDR1 SEHNR, CDR2 FQNEAQ (reference sequence). V gave up 8 bases and J gave up 1 base; unmatched junction bases: 10. The CDR3 runs 16 residues. CDR3 loop: CASPGTGVKENTEAFF. The CDR3 DNA sequence: TGTGCCAGCCCCGGGACAGGGGTTAAGGAGAACACTGAAGCTTTCTTT.

The chain combines TRBV5-4 with TRBJ2-2; 9 bases agree with TRBD1. The germline V gene has CDR1 SGHNT and CDR2 YYREEE (reference sequence). The CDR3 loop spans 15 amino acids. Trimming removed 4 bases from V and 4 bases from J; junction bases left unmatched: 5. CDR3 nucleotides: TGTGCCAGCAGCCCCGGGGGACAGGGCACCGGGGAGCTGTTTTTT. Protein: CASSPGGQGTGELFF.

This clone was detected only once. The chain recombines TRBV19 with TRBJ2-3; possible D gene TRBD2, 5 bases. Trimming stripped 0 bases from V and 6 bases from J, with 7 bases between. This CDR3 is 13 amino acids long. CDR1 is LNHDA, CDR2 SQIVND, per germline (reference sequence). The CDR3 sequence is CASSIDGEDTQYF. The CDR3 DNA sequence: TGTGCCAGTAGTATAGATGGGGAGGATACGCAGTATTTT.

The chain is built from TRBV6-1 and TRBJ2-1; tentative D call: TRBD1 (6 bases). This CDR3 region has 15 residues. Germline lookup yields CDR1 MNHNS and CDR2 SASEGT. V was cut by 2 bases and J by 8 bases, with 16 bases left in between. This CDR3 is CASSESQGVWDEQFF. CDR3 bases: TGTGCCAGCAGTGAATCACAGGGCGTATGGGATGAGCAGTTCTTC.

This chain links TRBV4-2 with TRBJ1-2, with D tentatively TRBD1 (5 bases). The CDR3 length is 19 residues. Trimming pared 4 bases from V and 1 base from J, leaving 25 bases between. Per the germline V gene, CDR1 is LGHNA and CDR2 is YNFKEQ. CDR3 nucleotide sequence: TGTGCCAGCAGCCCCCACGGCACAGGCTTGGGCGTCCTTAACTATGGCTACACCTTC. This gives the protein CASSPHGTGLGVLNYGYTF.

This clone has only one observation. The V and J genes are TRBV11-2 and TRBJ1-5; 7 bases align to TRBD1. V was pared by 5 bases and J by 5 bases, with 3 bases of the junction left unmatched. The CDR3 covers 13 residues. Per the germline V gene, CDR1 is SGHAT and CDR2 is FQNNGV. The CDR3 spells CASSQGQYQPQHF. Written as DNA, the CDR3 is TGTGCCAGCAGCCAGGGACAGTATCAGCCCCAGCATTTT.

The chain employs TRBV11-2 and TRBJ2-2; D unresolved. The V gene lost 2 bases and the J gene lost 4 bases, with 14 bases spanning the gap. CDR1 is SGHAT, CDR2 FQNNGV, per germline. The CDR3 is 16 residues long. CDR3 region: CASSLTGPRGTGELFF. CDR3 nucleotides: TGTGCCAGCAGCTTAACCGGTCCCCGTGGCACCGGGGAGCTGTTTTTT.

V is TRBV27 and J is TRBJ2-7; maybe TRBD2 (6 bases). Germline V gene sequence: CDR1 MNHEY, CDR2 SMNVEV (reference sequence). The CDR3 extends over 14 amino acids. Trimming shortened V by 8 bases and J by 7 bases, and 21 bases separated the two germline ends. The CDR3: CASGYLGRAGEQYF. CDR3 sequence (DNA): TGTGCCAGCGGATATCTGGGCAGGGCGGGGGAGCAGTACTTC.

V and J are TRBV19 and TRBJ2-1; tentatively, D is TRBD1 (6 bases). Germline V gene lookup returns CDR1 LNHDA and CDR2 SQIVND (reference sequence). V was shortened by 3 bases and J by 7 bases, with 10 bases between the two germline ends. The CDR3 totals 13 residues. CDR3 loop: CASSISGTNEQFF. The CDR3 nucleotides are TGTGCCAGTAGTATTTCAGGGACAAATGAGCAGTTCTTC.

The chain employs TRBV28 and TRBJ1-2, with D possibly being TRBD1 (5 bases). V was trimmed by 8 bases and J by 2 bases, leaving 24 bases between them. This CDR3 has 17 amino acids. Germline V CDR1 and CDR2: MDHEN, SYDVKM. The CDR3 DNA follows: TGTGCCAGCGCAACTCGCTTGGGGGGAGTGAGAAACTATGGCTACACCTTC. It specifies CASATRLGGVRNYGYTF.

This clone was picked up one time. For the CDR3, the DNA is TGTGCCAGCAGCTCGGAGGGGCTCAGAGGGGACACTGAAGCTTTCTTT. Protein product: CASSSEGLRGDTEAFF. The V and J genes are TRBV5-4 and TRBJ1-1; D is possibly TRBD1 (5 bases). CDR1 is SGHNT and CDR2 is YYREEE in the germline V gene (reference sequence). The V end lost 3 bases, the J end lost 3 bases, and 18 bases lay between the germline ends. The length of the CDR3 is 16 residues.

This chain links TRBV7-3 with TRBJ2-7, with D perhaps TRBD1 (5 bases). Trimming pared 5 bases from V and 5 bases from J, leaving 13 bases between. Per the germline V gene, CDR1 is SGHTA and CDR2 is FQGTGA. This CDR3 is built from 13 residues. DNA of the CDR3: TGTGCCAGCAGCCCGCAGGGTGGCGACGAGCAGTACTTC. Amino acids: CASSPQGGDEQYF.

This clone was counted a few times. The germline gene is not matched at one end of the junction; a read error may be the cause. DNA of the CDR3: TGTGCCAGCACCTTAAGTCAGGGTCCCACCATATATTTT. Encoded protein: CASTLSQGPTIYF. The gene calls are TRBV11-2 and TRBJ1-3, with D possibly TRBD1 on 5 matching bases. Germline lookup yields CDR1 SGHAT and CDR2 FQNNGV. The CDR3 is 13 residues long.

CDR3: CASSEARGGTRNEQFF. CDR3 bases: TGTGCCAGCAGTGAAGCTCGGGGGGGTACTAGGAATGAGCAGTTCTTC. The chain carries TRBV6-1 and TRBJ2-1; the match to TRBD2 covers 8 bases. The CDR3 length is 16 residues. CDR1 is MNHNS, CDR2 SASEGT, per germline. V lost 0 bases, J lost 7 bases, and 8 bases stayed unmatched.

The V call is TRBV7-9, the J call TRBJ1-1; TRBD1 matches 9 bases. Germline V gene sequence: CDR1 SEHNR, CDR2 FQNEAQ (reference sequence). The CDR3 runs 15 residues. After removal of 4 bases from V and 4 bases from J, the junction contained 7 bases not matched to a gene. The chain's CDR3 is CASSWGGQGLTEAFF. In DNA, the CDR3 is TGTGCCAGCAGCTGGGGAGGACAGGGGCTCACTGAAGCTTTCTTT.

This clone is a singleton in its sample. This sequence joins TRBV5-5 and TRBJ2-7; perhaps TRBD2 as D (6 bases). The CDR3 spans 15 residues. The germline V and J ends were trimmed by 0 bases and 4 bases, with 14 bases remaining between them. Looked up from germline, CDR1 is SGHKS and CDR2 is YYEKEE (reference sequence). The DNA for the CDR3 is TGTGCCAGCAGCTTGGGTGGGGGGTTTTTGTACGAGCAGTACTTC. Its protein is CASSLGGGFLYEQYF.

This clone was detected only a few times. This chain uses TRBV28 with TRBJ1-2; a possible D gene is TRBD1 (5 bases). Trimming cost V 9 bases and J 4 bases, with 9 bases left between them. CDR3 length equals 11 residues. Per the germline V gene, CDR1 is MDHEN and CDR2 is SYDVKM. The CDR3 here is CASHGGYGYTF. CDR3 sequence (DNA): TGTGCCAGTCACGGGGGCTATGGCTACACCTTC.

This clone has just one count. The DNA for the CDR3 is TGTGCCAGCAGCCTGTGGACTAGCGGAAGCTCCTACAATGAGCAGTTCTTC. Its translation: CASSLWTSGSSYNEQFF. This chain connects TRBV16 to TRBJ2-1, with TRBD2 matching over 10 bases. The germline CDR1 and CDR2 sequences are KGHSY and FQNENV. The CDR3 is made up of 17 amino acids. With V trimmed by 4 bases and J by 0 bases, 6 bases remained unmatched.

V is TRBV10-3 and J is TRBJ1-1; the match to TRBD1 covers 10 bases. The V segment lost 10 bases and the J segment 2 bases; nucleotides outside the gene matches: 4. Germline V CDR1 and CDR2: ENHRY, SYGVKD. This CDR3 has 13 residues. CDR3 in DNA: TGTGCCACCCAGACAGGGGGCAACACTGAAGCTTTCTTT. Amino acids: CATQTGGNTEAFF.

The rearrangement uses TRBV6-1 and TRBJ1-2, with TRBD1 matching 9 bases. Trimming cost V 0 bases and J 3 bases; bases outside gene matches: 5. The CDR3 runs 16 residues. CDR1 and CDR2 from the germline V gene are MNHNS and SASEGT. CDR3 in amino acids: CASSEARGTGYYGYTF. The DNA for the CDR3 is TGTGCCAGCAGTGAAGCGAGGGGGACAGGGTACTATGGCTACACCTTC.

The chain combines TRBV5-1 with TRBJ2-7; D gene ambiguous. V lost 0 bases, J lost 4 bases, and 5 bases lay in between. CDR3 length: 12 residues. Germline CDR1 and CDR2: SGHRS and YFSETQ. CDR3 nucleotides: TGCGCCAGCAGCTTGGGGCAGTACGAGCAGTACTTC. Protein product: CASSLGQYEQYF.

This sequence joins TRBV27 and TRBJ2-5; 10 bases fit TRBD1. V shed 4 bases and J 5 bases; nucleotides not matched to a gene: 7. The CDR3 totals 15 residues. Germline CDR1 is MNHEY and CDR2 is SMNVEV (reference sequence). CDR3 residues: CASSSGTGARETQYF. CDR3 nucleotide sequence: TGTGCCAGCAGTTCCGGGACAGGGGCGCGGGAGACCCAGTACTTC.

The chain employs TRBV5-1 and TRBJ2-3, with D unclear. The CDR3 covers 15 residues. V lost 0 bases and J lost 1, with 9 bases in between. The germline CDR1 and CDR2 sequences are SGHRS and YFSETQ. CDR3: CASSLAGTGTDTQYF. For the CDR3, the DNA is TGCGCCAGCAGCTTGGCAGGTACGGGCACAGATACGCAGTATTTT.

The chain employs TRBV14 and TRBJ1-4; TRBD1 aligns across 8 bases. The length of the CDR3 is 16 residues. V shed 5 bases, J shed 11 bases, and the junction held 16 bases outside the gene matches. CDR1 SGHDN and CDR2 FVKESK come from the germline V gene. CDR3 sequence: CASSIRTGFDTGKLFF. For the CDR3, the DNA is TGTGCCAGCAGCATACGGACAGGGTTTGACACTGGGAAACTGTTTTTT.

The chain recombines TRBV11-2 with TRBJ1-1; unclear D gene. This CDR3 region has 13 residues. Germline lookup yields CDR1 SGHAT and CDR2 FQNNGV. V lost 7 bases and J lost 3, with 12 bases in between. The CDR3 is CASTEQLDTEAFF. Written as DNA, the CDR3 is TGTGCCAGCACCGAACAGCTTGACACTGAAGCTTTCTTT.

This clone has just one count. The chain uses TRBV6-5 and TRBJ2-5, with D perhaps TRBD1 (6 bases). In germline, CDR1 is MNHEY, CDR2 SVGAGI. The V end was cut by 5 bases, the J end by 2 bases, with 12 bases between. There are 14 residues in the CDR3. Here the CDR3 reads CASSRGQRQETQYF. CDR3 nucleotide sequence: TGTGCCAGCAGTCGTGGACAGCGACAAGAGACCCAGTACTTC.